These T cell receptor beta chains were read from a single sample in a study of blood T cell repertoires in COVID-19. Sequenced by immunoSEQ multiplex PCR; TCRdb stores in-frame clones only, minus some. Here the sample spans about 220,000 clones, over 75% being singletons. The specimen was peripheral blood. These receptors were collected from a woman aged 70-85 years with COVID-19, enrolled during active disease. CDR3s include the opening cysteine and the closing phenylalanine or tryptophan. Each record gives: clone size, V gene, D gene, J gene, CDR3 DNA, CDR3 protein. A D gene is named only where the DNA matches it firmly. A row's size may be missing; if present it is once, few, many or a size class.

.	TRBV6-6	.	TRBJ1-6	TGTGCCAGCAGTTACGGGGGGGGATATGATTCACCCCTCCACTTT	CASSYGGGYDSPLHF
.	TRBV7-3	TRBD2	TRBJ2-1	TGTGCCAGCAGCTTAGGGGGACTAGCGGAGTACAATGAGCAGTTCTTC	CASSLGGLAEYNEQFF
once	TRBV5-1	TRBD2	TRBJ2-3	TGCGCCAGCAGACTAGCGGGGGGAGGGATCACAGATACGCAGTATTTT	CASRLAGGGITDTQYF
.	TRBV15	TRBD1	TRBJ1-4	TGTGCCACCAGCAGAGCTCCGGGACAGGGATCCGGAAATGAAAAACTGTTTTTT	CATSRAPGQGSGNEKLFF
.	TRBV9	.	TRBJ1-2	TGTGCCAGTGCAGGGACTCCCCTTTCCGCCTCCCTCTATGGCTACACCTTC	CASAGTPLSASLYGYTF
.	TRBV20-1	.	TRBJ1-2	TGCAGTGGTCAGGGCTACACCTTC	CSGQGYTF
.	TRBV5-6	TRBD1	TRBJ1-4	TGTGCCAGCTCCGGACAGGGTCTGGCAAAACTGTTTTTT	CASSGQGLAKLFF
.	TRBV27	TRBD1	TRBJ1-1	TGTGCCAGCAGTTTATGGGCGGACAGGGGGGGCATGAACACTGAAGCTTTCTTT	CASSLWADRGGMNTEAFF
.	TRBV3-1/TRBV3-2	TRBD1	TRBJ1-1	TGTGCCAGCAGCCAGTGGACAGGGGACACTGAAGCTTTCTTT	CASSQWTGDTEAFF
.	TRBV5-1	TRBD1	TRBJ1-4	TGCGCCAGCAGCGAGGGCGGACAGGGAATCGAAAAACTGTTTTTT	CASSEGGQGIEKLFF
.	TRBV29-1	TRBD1	TRBJ1-1	TGCAGCGCCCGGACAGGGGGTAACACTGAAGCTTTCTTT	CSARTGGNTEAFF
.	TRBV19	TRBD1	TRBJ1-4	TGTGCCAGTACTACGCGTCCGGGACAGGCGACCTTTTTT	CASTTRPGQATFF
few	TRBV25-1	.	TRBJ1-1	TGTGCCAGCAGTGAATCAGGGAAATACGCTGAAGCTTTCTTT	CASSESGKYAEAFF
.	TRBV6-1	TRBD1	TRBJ1-1	TGTGCCAGCAGTGAAAGGGGGCGGACCACTGAAGCTTTCTTT	CASSERGRTTEAFF
.	TRBV3-1/TRBV3-2	.	TRBJ2-5	TGTGCCAGCAGCCAAGCGGGGCAGGGGTACCAAGAGACCCAGTACTTC	CASSQAGQGYQETQYF
few	TRBV5-6	.	TRBJ1-1	TGTGCCAGCAGGTTGGAGCGGCAGAACACTGAAGCTTTCTTT	CASRLERQNTEAFF
.	TRBV3-1/TRBV3-2	.	TRBJ2-3	TGTGCCAGCAGCCAAGGAATAGGGGCGGCAGATACGCAGTATTTT	CASSQGIGAADTQYF
.	TRBV24-1	TRBD1	TRBJ1-5	TGTGCCACCAGACAGGGGGCAGATCAGCCCCAGCATTTT	CATRQGADQPQHF
.	TRBV27	.	TRBJ1-2	TGTGCCAGCAGTTTGGTAGGGGTTGACTTTTTGGGTGGCTACACCTTC	CASSLVGVDFLGGYTF
.	TRBV24-1	.	TRBJ1-2	TGTGCCACCAGTGATTTTAGGGGTCGCTACACCTTC	CATSDFRGRYTF
.	TRBV18	.	TRBJ2-2	TGTGCCAGCTCACCACCGGTAGATACCGGGGAGCTGTTTTTT	CASSPPVDTGELFF
.	TRBV5-4	.	TRBJ1-1	TGTGCCAGCAGCTTACGCGGCAGGGCTGAAGCTTTCTTT	CASSLRGRAEAFF
.	TRBV18	.	TRBJ1-2	TGTGCCAGCTCACCAAACGCGGAATCCTATGGCTACACCTTC	CASSPNAESYGYTF
.	TRBV7-8	TRBD2	TRBJ2-2	TGTGCCAGCAGCTTAGACGGACTAGCGGGAGATCGGGTCACCGGGGAGCTGTTTTTT	CASSLDGLAGDRVTGELFF
once	TRBV2	.	TRBJ2-5	TGTGCCAGCAGTGAGGGACTCCCAAAAGAGACCCAGTACTTC	CASSEGLPKETQYF
once	TRBV27	.	TRBJ2-6	TGTGCCAGCAGTTTCTTCAGGCCCTCTGGGGCCAACGTCCTGACTTTC	CASSFFRPSGANVLTF
once	TRBV24-1	.	TRBJ2-1	TGTGCCACCAGTGATGCCGACAGTAAAGTCTACAATGAGCAGTTCTTC	CATSDADSKVYNEQFF
.	TRBV19	TRBD2	TRBJ2-1	TGTGCCAGTAGTATGTACTCTAGCGGGAGCCCCCGCTCCTACAATGAGCAGTTCTTC	CASSMYSSGSPRSYNEQFF
.	TRBV18	.	TRBJ1-1	TGTGCCAGCTCACTGGACAGCGAAATGAACACTGAAGCTTTCTTT	CASSLDSEMNTEAFF
.	TRBV29-1	.	TRBJ1-3	TGCAGCGTCGAGACAGGTCGGGCCCCTGGAAACACCATATATTTT	CSVETGRAPGNTIYF
.	TRBV5-1	TRBD1	TRBJ1-2	TGCGCCAGCAGCCTAGGACAGGACGCGGGTGGCTACACCTTC	CASSLGQDAGGYTF
.	TRBV5-5	TRBD2	TRBJ2-7	TGTGCCAGCAGCTTGGCTCCACTAGCGGGAGTAGCCGAGCAGTACTTC	CASSLAPLAGVAEQYF
.	TRBV7-9	.	TRBJ1-1	TGTGCCAGCAGCTTGGGCGGGGGGGCTACTGAAGCTTTCTTT	CASSLGGGATEAFF
.	TRBV7-2	.	TRBJ1-1	TGTGCCAGCAGCTTAGCGTGGGAGGGGAGCACTGAAGCTTTCTTT	CASSLAWEGSTEAFF
.	TRBV7-2	TRBD1	TRBJ2-5	TGTGCCAGCAGCTTAAATAACAGGGGTTACGAGACCCAGTACTTC	CASSLNNRGYETQYF
once	TRBV15	.	TRBJ1-4	TGTGCCACCAGCAGAAGGGGAATTTGGGAAAAACTGTTTTTT	CATSRRGIWEKLFF
.	TRBV5-1	TRBD1	TRBJ1-1	TGCGCCAGCGGCCGGGACAGGCCATTGAACACTGAAGCTTTCTTT	CASGRDRPLNTEAFF
few	TRBV12-3/TRBV12-4	.	TRBJ1-3	TGTGCCGCCCTAAAAGGGGCTGGAAACACCATATATTTT	CAALKGAGNTIYF
.	TRBV18	.	TRBJ1-2	TGTGCCAGCTCACCATCGGGTATTGCCTATGGCTACACCTTC	CASSPSGIAYGYTF
few	TRBV20-1	.	TRBJ2-7	TGCAGTGCTAGTTTATACGGGTTCGACGAGCAGTACTTC	CSASLYGFDEQYF
.	TRBV6-4	TRBD2	TRBJ2-1	TGTGCCAGCAGTGGCGGGACTAGCGGGAGTATTGAGCAGTTCTTC	CASSGGTSGSIEQFF
few	TRBV7-2	TRBD1	TRBJ1-2	TGTGCCAGCAGCTTTTACAGGGGCGGCTACACCTTC	CASSFYRGGYTF
.	TRBV24-1	TRBD1	TRBJ1-2	TGTGCCACCAGTGATTTAGTCTTCCGGGACAGGGGTTTTGGTGGCTACACCTTC	CATSDLVFRDRGFGGYTF
once	TRBV10-3	.	TRBJ1-2	TGTGCCATCAGTGTTATCTTATTAGTCGACTACACCTTC	CAISVILLVDYTF
.	TRBV7-2	TRBD1	TRBJ1-6	TGTGCCAGCAGCTTAGAGGCAGGGGGGAATTCACCCCTCCACTTT	CASSLEAGGNSPLHF
.	TRBV29-1	.	TRBJ2-1	TGCAGCGTTGAACAGGGCCCCTACAATGAGCAGTTCTTC	CSVEQGPYNEQFF
.	TRBV6-2/TRBV6-3	.	TRBJ2-3	TGTGCCAGCAGTTACTCACTCGAATCCCATTACACAGATACGCAGTATTTT	CASSYSLESHYTDTQYF
.	TRBV18	TRBD1	TRBJ2-1	TGTGCCAGCTCACCACCCGCCCGAGCAGGGGGTGAGCAGTTCTTC	CASSPPARAGGEQFF
.	TRBV5-1	.	TRBJ2-2	TGCGCCAGCAGCCCCAGTGTCAGCGGGAACACCGGGGAGCTGTTTTTT	CASSPSVSGNTGELFF
.	TRBV11-2	.	TRBJ1-1	TGTGCCAGCAGCTTAGATCTTTTGGCTTTCAGAGGGAACACTGAAGCTTTCTTT	CASSLDLLAFRGNTEAFF
.	TRBV27	TRBD1	TRBJ2-7	TGTGCCAGCAGTTATACAGGGGACCTCCGATACGAGCAGTACTTC	CASSYTGDLRYEQYF
.	TRBV12-3/TRBV12-4	.	TRBJ2-7	TGTGCCAGCAGTTTAGGTCCCCGCGGGCAGTACTTC	CASSLGPRGQYF
.	TRBV27	.	TRBJ2-7	TGTGCCAGCAGTTTATCGGGCCCCTACGAGCAGTACTTC	CASSLSGPYEQYF
.	TRBV5-1	.	TRBJ1-1	TGCGCCAGCACTATGCGGGGGGACACTGAAGCTTTCTTT	CASTMRGDTEAFF